In its sample, the clone carrying this T cell receptor beta chain was seen many times. The antigen is unknown. From the PCR reads, TCRdb re-called clones with MiXCR. Of tens of thousands of clones listed, around an eighth are singletons. The data originate from a study of metastatic and nonmetastatic thyroid tumors. Whole-study context: Malignant and benign thyroid patients had repertoires compared in peripheral blood and tumor or nodule tissue.

Patients were all untreated before their thyroid surgery. Notes on the study in general: The reported finding was significantly higher TCR beta diversity in malignant thyroid tumors relative to benign nodules, in blood and tumor.

The V end was cut by 5 bases, the J end by 4 bases, with 15 bases between. CDR3 length: 14 amino acids. Germline CDR1 and CDR2: DFQATT and SNEGSKA (reference sequence). The genes are TRBV20-1 and TRBJ1-5, with TRBD1 as a possible D gene (5 bases). The clonotype comes from a female donor with papillary thyroid cancer or a benign thyroid nodule (not recorded which). Some clones in this sample may be carry-over from other donors' samples. Sequencing input: tumor tissue. The CDR3 is CSASRDWTNQPQHF. The CDR3 DNA sequence: TGCAGTGCTTCCCGGGACTGGACTAATCAGCCCCAGCATTTT.